The next 30 T cell receptor beta chains were all read from a single sample in a study of cytomegalovirus exposure and HLA in healthy donors. Primers: 60 Vbeta forward and 13 Jbeta reverse. Here immunoSEQ multiplex PCR was the method, and the copy in TCRdb shows in-frame clones only, minus some. Here the sample spans about 190,000 clones, under 80% being singletons. The sample was PBMCs. These TCRs come from a man between 25 and 39 years old in good health and CMV-seropositive.

The chain couples TRBV7-3 to TRBJ1-6, with D possibly TRBD1 on 6 matching bases. The ends were cut back, 8 bases at V and 9 bases at J, with 20 bases in the middle. The V gene's germline CDR1 is SGHTA and CDR2 FQGTGA. The CDR3 loop spans 15 amino acids. The CDR3 spells CASSRVGGAGSPLHF. CDR3 DNA sequence: TGTGCCAGCTCAAGGGTTGGGGGGGCGGGTTCACCCCTCCACTTT.

The chain is built from TRBV7-3 and TRBJ1-3; D possibly corresponds to TRBD1 (6 bases). Trimming took off 5 bases at V and 4 bases at J, with 15 bases between the two ends. CDR1 SGHTA and CDR2 FQGTGA come from the germline V gene. The CDR3 consists of 15 residues. For the CDR3, the DNA is TGTGCCAGCAGCCCCTCAGGGACACCCGGAAACACCATATATTTT. Protein product: CASSPSGTPGNTIYF.

This chain connects TRBV7-3 to TRBJ1-2, with TRBD1 matching over 7 bases. Germline V gives CDR1 SGHTA, CDR2 FQGTGA. The CDR3 sequence is 13 residues long. With V trimmed by 2 bases and J by 8 bases, 5 bases remained unmatched. The CDR3: CASSLSGGEGYTF. For the CDR3, the DNA is TGTGCCAGCAGCTTATCAGGGGGTGAGGGCTACACCTTC.

Only one count was recorded for this clone. The chain has TRBV29-1 and TRBJ2-7; weak D call: TRBD1 (5 bases). The CDR3 extends over 14 amino acids. Germline V lookup: CDR1 SQVTM, CDR2 ANQGSEA. The ends were cut back, 3 bases at V and 0 bases at J, with 12 bases in the middle. CDR3 protein: CSVDGQGDSYEQYF. The DNA of the CDR3 is TGCAGCGTTGATGGGCAGGGCGACTCCTACGAGCAGTACTTC.

V gene TRBV9 combines with J gene TRBJ2-3; no clear D gene. The V and J ends lost 4 bases and 6 bases respectively, with 9 bases between them. The germline V gene has CDR1 SGDLS and CDR2 YYNGEE. There are 12 residues in the CDR3. CDR3 sequence reads: CASSRARDTQYF. The DNA of the CDR3 is TGTGCCAGCAGCCGTGCTCGGGATACGCAGTATTTT.

The rearrangement links TRBV5-1 to TRBJ2-2; 8 bases align to TRBD1. The V gene's germline CDR1 is SGHRS and CDR2 YFSETQ. The ends lost 9 bases at V and 3 bases at J; junction bases unmatched: 7. This CDR3 is 14 amino acids long. In nucleotides, the CDR3 is TGCGCCACGACGGACAGGGCAGACACCGGGGAGCTGTTTTTT. Encoded protein: CATTDRADTGELFF.

This CDR3 reads CASSQDAAGSYNEQFF. In DNA, the CDR3 is TGTGCCAGCAGCCAAGATGCGGCGGGCTCCTACAATGAGCAGTTCTTC. This chain connects TRBV4-2 to TRBJ2-1; TRBD2 might be the D (5 bases). The CDR3 runs 16 residues. Trimming took 0 bases from V and 0 from J, leaving 9 bases between them. The germline V gene encodes CDR1 LGHNA and CDR2 YNFKEQ.

This sequence joins TRBV6-5 and TRBJ2-7, with 7 bases that match TRBD2. The CDR3 consists of 15 residues. Germline-derived CDR1 and CDR2 are MNHEY and SVGAGI. The trim removed 6 bases at V and 3 bases at J, leaving 11 bases unmatched. The CDR3 spells CASRLSSGPLYEQYF. CDR3 nucleotide sequence: TGTGCCAGCAGATTATCTAGCGGACCCCTCTACGAGCAGTACTTC.

The DNA of the CDR3 is TGTGCCAGCAGCTTACTACAGGGTTACGAGCAGTACTTC. It encodes CASSLLQGYEQYF. The chain couples TRBV5-5 to TRBJ2-7; perhaps TRBD1 as D (6 bases). The V end was cut by 2 bases, the J end by 4 bases, with 10 bases between. Germline assignment: CDR1 SGHKS and CDR2 YYEKEE (reference sequence). This CDR3 has 13 amino acids.

About this clone: Since no conserved phenylalanine or tryptophan closes the CDR3, a read error is the likely cause. The chain is built from TRBV6-1 and TRBJ2-7; 8 nucleotides line up with TRBD1. The CDR3 totals 14 residues. Trimming at V came to 8 bases and at J to 3 bases, leaving 9 bases not matched to a gene. Germline CDR1 reads MNHNS; CDR2 reads SASEGT. The CDR3 reads CASGTGGYGYEQYL. CDR3 DNA sequence: TGTGCCAGCGGAACAGGGGGTTACGGCTACGAGCAGTACCTC.

This clone was seen only once. The chain carries TRBV6-5 and TRBJ2-2; 11 positions agree with TRBD1. Per the germline V gene, CDR1 is MNHEY and CDR2 is SVGAGI. The CDR3 covers 15 residues. V was pared by 3 bases and J by 4 bases, with 1 base of the junction left unmatched. DNA for the CDR3: TGTGCCAGCAGTTATGGACAGGGGGCCACCGGGGAGCTGTTTTTT. Translating it yields CASSYGQGATGELFF.

The gene calls are TRBV7-9 and TRBJ1-2, with 7 positions matching TRBD1. The CDR3 covers 15 residues. CDR1 and CDR2 (germline): SEHNR, FQNEAQ (reference sequence). V gave up 0 bases and J gave up 3 bases; unmatched junction bases: 4. CDR3 nucleotides: TGTGCCAGCAGCTTAGCGCTCACAGGGGACTATGGCTACACCTTC. It translates to CASSLALTGDYGYTF.

The V call is TRBV12-5, the J call TRBJ2-1, with unresolved D. Trimming took 2 bases from V and 8 from J, leaving 13 bases between them. This CDR3 has 14 amino acids. Germline V gene sequence: CDR1 LGHNT, CDR2 FRNRAP. The CDR3, as DNA: TGTGCTAGTGGTTTGAGCGACGTAGCCGATGAGCAGTTCTTC. It translates to CASGLSDVADEQFF.

This sequence joins TRBV19 and TRBJ1-2; 7 bases agree with TRBD1. J lost 10 bases, V lost 9 bases, and 5 bases had no gene match. Germline CDR1 and CDR2: LNHDA and SQIVND (reference sequence). There are 10 residues in the CDR3. The CDR3 sequence is CASKGAVYTF. CDR3 in DNA: TGTGCCAGCAAGGGGGCAGTCTACACCTTC.

This sequence joins TRBV21-1 and TRBJ2-1; the listed D gene, TRBD1, was not tested against the DNA. TRBV21-1 is annotated as a pseudogene. The CDR3 is 15 residues long. The CDR3 DNA is TGTGCCAGCAGACCAACAGGGCATGATTACAATGAGCAGTTCTTC. Protein product: CASRPTGHDYNEQFF.

In nucleotides, the CDR3 is TGTGCCACCAGCAGAGGGGCAGAAGAGACCCAGTACTTC. Translating gives CATSRGAEETQYF. The chain is built from TRBV15 and TRBJ2-5; no firm D call. Germline values: CDR1 LNHNV, CDR2 YYDKDF (reference sequence). The CDR3 sequence is 13 residues long. Trimming shortened V by 1 base and J by 3 bases, and 6 bases separated the two germline ends. Filled out from reference TRBV15 and TRBJ2-5, the complete variable domain reads DAMVIQNPRYQVTQFGKPVTLSCSQTLNHNVMYWYQQKSSQAPKLLFHYYDKDFNNEADTPDNFQSRRPNTSFCFLDIRSPGLGDTAMYLCATSRGAEETQYFGPGTRLLVL.

V gene TRBV2 combines with J gene TRBJ2-7; TRBD1 aligns across 7 bases. J gave up 0 bases and V 9 bases, and 2 bases lay outside the gene matches. Germline V gene sequence: CDR1 SNHLY, CDR2 FYNNEI. The CDR3 spans 12 residues. CDR3 region: CASYRGSYEQYF. The CDR3 DNA follows: TGTGCCAGTTACAGGGGCTCCTACGAGCAGTACTTC.

The rearrangement uses TRBV19 and TRBJ1-1, with D perhaps matching TRBD1 (6 bases). In germline, CDR1 is LNHDA, CDR2 SQIVND (reference sequence). The V and J ends lost 7 bases and 5 bases respectively, with 11 bases between them. CDR3 length: 12 amino acids. The CDR3 region is CASKGGPTEAFF. The CDR3 coding sequence is TGTGCCAGTAAGGGGGGGCCTACTGAAGCTTTCTTT.

Turning to this clone: The junction shows a germline mismatch at one end, possibly a read error. The chain employs TRBV28 and TRBJ2-7; 13 bases match TRBD2. The CDR3 consists of 15 residues. Germline CDR1 is MDHEN and CDR2 is SYDVKM. The CDR3 loop reads CASSSQGLAGVGKNF. In nucleotides, the CDR3 is TGTGCCAGCAGTTCACAAGGACTAGCGGGAGTTGGTAAGAACTTC.

The rearrangement uses TRBV2 and TRBJ1-2, with 8 bases aligning to TRBD1. The CDR3 runs 15 residues. Germline CDR1 is SNHLY and CDR2 is FYNNEI. Germline trimming cut 8 bases from V and 3 bases from J; bases unmatched to any gene: 11. CDR3 residues: CASFGNRGTDYGYTF. In nucleotides, the CDR3 is TGTGCCAGCTTCGGTAACAGGGGGACTGACTATGGCTACACCTTC.

The V and J genes are TRBV18 and TRBJ2-7, with 7 bases matching TRBD1. The germline V gene has CDR1 KGHSH and CDR2 LQKENI. This CDR3 region has 16 residues. V shed 3 bases, J shed 4 bases, and the junction held 12 bases outside the gene matches. DNA for the CDR3: TGTGCCAGCTCACCCCCCCCCAGAGGGGGCAAGTACGAGCAGTACTTC. Translating it yields CASSPPPRGGKYEQYF.

The chain has TRBV4-1 and TRBJ2-2; D gene ambiguous. CDR1 and CDR2 (germline): MGHRA, YSYEKL. This CDR3 has 12 residues. Trimming took off 5 bases at V and 5 bases at J, with 6 bases between the two ends. The CDR3 region is CASSGRTGELFF. CDR3 bases: TGCGCCAGCAGCGGCAGGACCGGGGAGCTGTTTTTT.

The CDR3 sequence is CSVDYTSYGYTF. Here the CDR3 DNA reads TGCAGCGTTGATTACACCTCGTATGGCTACACCTTC. The chain uses TRBV29-1 and TRBJ1-2; D remains ambiguous. In germline, CDR1 is SQVTM, CDR2 ANQGSEA. The V end was cut by 3 bases, the J end by 5 bases, with 10 bases between. The CDR3 is 12 amino acids.

This chain joins TRBV6-5 and TRBJ2-2, with 8 nucleotides matching TRBD2. Germline CDR1 reads MNHEY; CDR2 reads SVGAGI. The J segment lost 6 bases and the V segment lost 4 bases, leaving 4 bases of the junction unmatched. The CDR3 totals 14 residues. In DNA form, the CDR3 reads TGTGCCAGCAGTTTATTAGCGGGGTCCGGGGAGCTGTTTTTT. This gives the protein CASSLLAGSGELFF.

A note on this clone: Relative to the germline gene, one junction end is altered; a read error may explain this. The chain has TRBV5-4 and TRBJ2-3; 7 bases line up with TRBD2. The germline CDR1 and CDR2 sequences are SGHNT and YYREEE (reference sequence). The CDR3 runs 15 residues. The CDR3 sequence is CAGSLSGGGGDTQYF. The CDR3 DNA reads as TGTGCCGGCAGCTTGTCAGGCGGGGGTGGGGATACGCAGTATTTT.

V is TRBV18 and J is TRBJ1-1, with 7 bases matching TRBD1. Trimming removed 6 bases from V and 5 bases from J; junction bases left unmatched: 6. Germline loops: CDR1 KGHSH, CDR2 LQKENI. CDR3 length: 13 amino acids. The CDR3 here is CASSSGGFTEAFF. CDR3 nucleotides: TGTGCCAGCTCGTCAGGGGGTTTTACTGAAGCTTTCTTT.

The V call is TRBV10-2, the J call TRBJ1-5, with 8 bases identical to TRBD1. V shed 8 bases and J 2 bases; nucleotides not matched to a gene: 5. CDR3 size: 14 residues. Germline CDR1 reads WSHSY; CDR2 reads SAAADI. CDR3: CASGEQGGNQPQHF. The CDR3 DNA reads TGCGCCAGCGGGGAACAGGGGGGCAATCAGCCCCAGCATTTT.

Only a few counts were recorded for this clone. The chain recombines TRBV28 with TRBJ2-7; 12 bases match TRBD1. Germline CDR1 and CDR2: MDHEN and SYDVKM. This CDR3 region has 14 residues. Losses at the gene ends were 10 bases for V and 6 bases for J; bases not matched to a gene: 10. The CDR3 region is CATLGGTGGAEQYF. In DNA, the CDR3 is TGTGCCACCCTTGGCGGGACAGGGGGCGCCGAGCAGTACTTC.

V usage is TRBV28 and J usage is TRBJ2-7, with 8 bases aligning to TRBD1. CDR3 length: 16 residues. V shed 3 bases, J shed 4 bases, and the junction held 11 bases outside the gene matches. CDR1 and CDR2 (germline): MDHEN, SYDVKM. The CDR3 loop reads CASSLQGARRGYEQYF. CDR3 nucleotide sequence: TGTGCCAGCAGTTTGCAGGGGGCGCGAAGGGGGTACGAGCAGTACTTC.

The V gene is TRBV6-5, the J gene TRBJ2-1, with TRBD2 matching 7 bases. Germline CDR1 reads MNHEY; CDR2 reads SVGAGI. The CDR3 sequence is 12 residues long. V lost 2 bases, J lost 15 bases, and 7 bases stayed unmatched. The CDR3 DNA reads TGTGCCAGCAGTTACATGAAGCGGGAACTGTTCTTC. Protein: CASSYMKRELFF.